This passage covers 23 T cell receptor beta chains from one sample sequenced in a study of blood T cell repertoires in COVID-19. Clones were read by immunoSEQ multiplex PCR, and TCRdb kept only the in-frame ones, dropping some. The repertoire holds about 89,000 clones, with nearly 80% as singletons. The material sequenced was peripheral blood. The receptors shown here come from a man between 65 and 80 years old with COVID-19, enrolled during active disease.

V and J are TRBV7-2 and TRBJ1-1, with D possibly being TRBD1 (5 bases). The germline CDR1 and CDR2 sequences are SGHTA and FQGNSA. Trimming left V 1 base short and J 10 bases short, with 19 bases between. There are 15 residues in the CDR3. CDR3 sequence reads: CASSLEIRARATAFF. The CDR3, as DNA: TGTGCCAGCAGCTTAGAAATCCGGGCCAGGGCGACAGCTTTCTTT.

The rearrangement joins TRBV9 to TRBJ2-1; 9 nucleotides align to TRBD2. Germline-derived CDR1 and CDR2 are SGDLS and YYNGEE. The V gene end was trimmed by 0 bases and the J gene end by 6 bases; junction bases not matched to a gene: 4. This CDR3 has 15 amino acids. The CDR3 spells CASSVDGSGSNEQFF. The CDR3, as DNA: TGTGCCAGCAGCGTAGACGGTAGCGGGAGCAATGAGCAGTTCTTC.

A single count supports this clone. This rearrangement joins TRBV9 to TRBJ1-2; 10 bases line up with TRBD1. The CDR3 sequence is 16 residues long. The germline CDR1 and CDR2 sequences are SGDLS and YYNGEE. With V trimmed by 0 bases and J by 5 bases, 7 bases remained unmatched. CDR3 nucleotides: TGTGCCAGCAGCGTAGCTCGGGACAGGGGACCTTATGGCTACACCTTC. It translates to CASSVARDRGPYGYTF.

The gene calls are TRBV18 and TRBJ2-5, with D possibly matching TRBD1 (7 bases). Germline V gene data show CDR1 as KGHSH and CDR2 as LQKENI. The CDR3 has 18 residues. V lost 6 bases and J 1 base, leaving 24 bases between the germline ends. The chain's CDR3 is CASSATLVGGTVQETQYF. CDR3 DNA: TGTGCCAGCTCCGCCACCCTTGTCGGAGGGACAGTCCAAGAGACCCAGTACTTC.

The genes are TRBV6-4 and TRBJ2-1, with unresolved D. There are 13 residues in the CDR3. The germline V gene encodes CDR1 MRHNA and CDR2 SNTAGT. Trimming shortened V by 6 bases and J by 4 bases, and 10 bases separated the two germline ends. CDR3 region: CASSSKLYNEQFF. CDR3 in DNA: TGTGCCAGCAGCTCTAAACTATACAATGAGCAGTTCTTC.

The chain recombines TRBV6-7 with TRBJ1-4; 7 nucleotides align to TRBD1. TRBV6-7 is placed among ORFs of uncertain function. The CDR3 is 18 amino acids. Trimming at V came to 2 bases and at J to 0 bases, leaving 9 bases not matched to a gene. The CDR3 DNA is TGTGCCAGCAGTTACGAGGGGACAGCTCCAACAACTAATGAAAAACTGTTTTTT. This encodes CASSYEGTAPTTNEKLFF.

This clone appeared once. The chain is built from TRBV20-1 and TRBJ2-2; D not resolved. V was trimmed by 1 base and J by 7 bases, leaving 4 bases between them. Germline values: CDR1 DFQATT, CDR2 SNEGSKA (reference sequence). This CDR3 region has 11 residues. The CDR3 DNA follows: TGCAGTGCTAGAGCGTACGGGGAGCTGTTTTTT. Translating it yields CSARAYGELFF.

The chain couples TRBV28 to TRBJ1-5; possibly TRBD1 for D (5 bases). The CDR3 loop spans 13 amino acids. CDR1 and CDR2 (germline): MDHEN, SYDVKM. The V end lost 6 bases, the J end lost 9 bases, and 15 bases lay between the germline ends. CDR3 DNA: TGTGCCAGCAGCGACAGTATTAGTCCGCCCCAGCATTTT. This encodes CASSDSISPPQHF. The full variable domain, in which reference TRBV28 and TRBJ1-5 provide the parts outside the CDR3, is DVKVTQSSRYLVKRTGEKVFLECVQDMDHENMFWYRQDPGLGLRLIYFSYDVKMKEKGDIPEGYSVSREKKERFSLILESASTNQTSMYLCASSDSISPPQHFGDGTRLSIL.

The chain joins TRBV3-1 (or the pseudogene TRBV3-2) to TRBJ1-3; 9 nucleotides agree with TRBD1. Trimming cost V 5 bases and J 0 bases; bases outside gene matches: 17. Germline loops: CDR1 LGHDT, CDR2 YNNKEL (reference sequence). This CDR3 contains 20 residues. CDR3 DNA sequence: TGTGCCAGCAGCTCTCGGGACAGGGCCGGTGCTCCGAACTCTGGAAACACCATATATTTT. This translates into CASSSRDRAGAPNSGNTIYF.

The rearrangement joins TRBV19 to TRBJ2-1, with D unresolved. The V end lost 2 bases, the J end lost 9 bases, and 11 bases lay between the germline ends. Germline V gives CDR1 LNHDA, CDR2 SQIVND (reference sequence). The length of the CDR3 is 13 residues. CDR3 bases: TGTGCCAGTAGTATATTTGAGTTTGGTGAGCAGTTCTTC. Translation gives CASSIFEFGEQFF.

This clone came up once. The chain joins TRBV6-6 to TRBJ1-5, with 7 bases aligning to TRBD1. Trimming removed 2 bases from V and 0 bases from J; junction bases left unmatched: 4. The CDR3 runs 16 residues. Germline V gives CDR1 MNHNY, CDR2 SVGAGI (reference sequence). The CDR3 nucleotides are TGTGCCAGCAGTTACAGGACAGGAGATAGCAATCAGCCCCAGCATTTT. This encodes CASSYRTGDSNQPQHF.

This clone showed up just once. The chain has TRBV5-6 and TRBJ1-2; D possibly corresponds to TRBD1 (6 bases). Germline loops: CDR1 SGHDT, CDR2 YYEEEE. The CDR3 consists of 15 residues. Trimming removed 4 bases at V and 8 bases at J, with 21 bases between. The CDR3 region is CASSRRGGPVGGYTF. The CDR3 DNA reads as TGTGCCAGCAGCCGAAGGGGGGGCCCCGTGGGGGGCTACACCTTC.

V usage is TRBV3-1 (or the pseudogene TRBV3-2) and J usage is TRBJ2-7; perhaps TRBD1 as D (5 bases). The CDR3 length is 15 residues. V was pared by 3 bases and J by 1 base, with 13 bases between. The germline gives CDR1 LGHDT, CDR2 YNNKEL (reference sequence). CDR3 amino acids: CASSQQGATSYEQYF. The CDR3 DNA follows: TGTGCCAGCAGCCAGCAGGGCGCCACGTCCTACGAGCAGTACTTC.

CDR3 sequence reads: CASSLWQASGGIGTQYF. The CDR3 nucleotides read TGTGCCAGCAGCCTCTGGCAGGCTAGCGGGGGGATAGGGACCCAGTACTTC. The chain has TRBV5-6 and TRBJ2-5; 11 nucleotides agree with TRBD2. This CDR3 spans 17 amino acids. After removal of 4 bases from V and 7 bases from J, the junction contained 15 bases not matched to a gene. The germline gives CDR1 SGHDT, CDR2 YYEEEE.

The chain recombines TRBV4-1 with TRBJ1-2; TRBD1 matches 8 bases. This CDR3 contains 15 residues. Germline V CDR1 and CDR2: MGHRA, YSYEKL. V shed 4 bases and J 3 bases; nucleotides not matched to a gene: 7. CDR3 residues: CASSLGGQGHYGYTF. The DNA of the CDR3 is TGCGCCAGCAGCCTAGGAGGACAGGGACACTATGGCTACACCTTC.

By sample fraction, this clone is medium-sized. The rearrangement uses TRBV4-1 and TRBJ2-7; 7 bases are a match to TRBD1. CDR3 length: 15 residues. With V trimmed by 4 bases and J by 2 bases, 8 bases remained unmatched. Germline-derived CDR1 and CDR2 are MGHRA and YSYEKL. The CDR3 reads CASSLDRDRTYEQYF. In DNA form, the CDR3 reads TGCGCCAGCAGCCTCGACCGGGACAGAACCTACGAGCAGTACTTC.

J is TRBJ1-3 and V is TRBV7-9; no clear D gene. The V gene's germline CDR1 is SEHNR and CDR2 FQNEAQ (reference sequence). Trimming took off 5 bases at V and 0 bases at J, with 8 bases between the two ends. CDR3 length: 14 residues. The CDR3 DNA reads TGTGCCAGCAGCCGGACTGACTCTGGAAACACCATATATTTT. It specifies CASSRTDSGNTIYF.

The V gene is TRBV19, the J gene TRBJ1-1; D possibly corresponds to TRBD1 (5 bases). V lost 5 bases, J lost 1 base, and 11 bases lay in between. Germline V gene lookup returns CDR1 LNHDA and CDR2 SQIVND (reference sequence). This CDR3 has 14 amino acids. This chain's CDR3 is CASSDRRRNTEAFF. Here the CDR3 DNA reads TGTGCCAGTAGTGACAGAAGGAGGAACACTGAAGCTTTCTTT.

This clone was detected a few times. The CDR3 DNA reads as TGTGCCAGTAGTCTCACCCGGGACTTCCTAGGGCCCCAGCATTTT. Protein product: CASSLTRDFLGPQHF. The rearrangement joins TRBV19 to TRBJ1-5; TRBD1 is a possible D gene (5 bases). The CDR3 extends over 15 amino acids. V lost 5 bases, J lost 9 bases, and 20 bases lay in between. CDR1 LNHDA and CDR2 SQIVND come from the germline V gene (reference sequence).

This chain links TRBV4-2 with TRBJ1-2; D call uncertain. The germline CDR1 and CDR2 sequences are LGHNA and YNFKEQ. V was clipped by 0 bases and J by 2 bases, with 4 bases between them. CDR3 length: 13 residues. The chain's CDR3 is CASSQDRNYGYTF. The DNA for the CDR3 is TGTGCCAGCAGCCAAGACAGAAACTATGGCTACACCTTC.

The chain has TRBV5-4 and TRBJ2-5; D uncertain. The length of the CDR3 is 13 residues. Trimming stripped 4 bases from V and 2 bases from J, with 9 bases between. Germline V CDR1 and CDR2: SGHNT, YYREEE (reference sequence). Here the CDR3 DNA reads TGTGCCAGCAGCCTGGACGAGCAAGAGACCCAGTACTTC. It codes for CASSLDEQETQYF.

This clone was counted only a few times. The chain recombines TRBV9 with TRBJ2-2; TRBD1 matches at 9 bases. This CDR3 is built from 14 residues. The V and J ends lost 2 bases and 5 bases, in that order; junction bases with no gene match: 1. The germline V gene encodes CDR1 SGDLS and CDR2 YYNGEE. In DNA, the CDR3 is TGTGCCAGCAGCGTCGGACAGGGGACCGGGGAGCTGTTTTTT. Amino acid sequence: CASSVGQGTGELFF.

This rearrangement joins TRBV7-9 to TRBJ1-3, with D tentatively TRBD1 (5 bases). Germline CDR1 reads SEHNR; CDR2 reads FQNEAQ (reference sequence). The CDR3 is 17 amino acids. V lost 2 bases and J 1 base, leaving 15 bases between the germline ends. This CDR3 reads CASSLWAGRFSGNTIYF. Written as DNA, the CDR3 is TGTGCCAGCAGCTTATGGGCAGGGCGGTTTTCTGGAAACACCATATATTTT.